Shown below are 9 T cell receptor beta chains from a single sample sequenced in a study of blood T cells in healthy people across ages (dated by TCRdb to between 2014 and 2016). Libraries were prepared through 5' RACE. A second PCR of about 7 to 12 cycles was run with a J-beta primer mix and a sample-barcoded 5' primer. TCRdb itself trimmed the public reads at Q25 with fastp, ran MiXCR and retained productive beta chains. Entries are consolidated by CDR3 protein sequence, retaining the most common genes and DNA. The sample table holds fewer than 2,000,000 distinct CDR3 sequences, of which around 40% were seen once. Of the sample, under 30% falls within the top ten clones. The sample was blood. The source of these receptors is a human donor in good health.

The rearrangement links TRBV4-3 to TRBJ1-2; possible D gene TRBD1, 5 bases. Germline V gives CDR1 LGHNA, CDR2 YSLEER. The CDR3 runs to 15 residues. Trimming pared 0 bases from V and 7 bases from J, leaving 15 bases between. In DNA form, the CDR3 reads TGCGCCAGCAGCCAAGACGTGGGGCTAGGAGTTGGCTACACCTTC. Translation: CASSQDVGLGVGYTF.

The CDR3 loop reads CASSLDPPIVGRDTQYF. The CDR3 region has the DNA TGTGCCAGCAGCTTAGATCCCCCGATAGTTGGCCGCGATACGCAGTATTTT. The chain employs TRBV7-2 and TRBJ2-3; D gene unclear. The CDR3 consists of 17 residues. The germline V gene encodes CDR1 SGHTA and CDR2 FQGNSA. Deletions cut 1 base from V and 6 bases from J, with 20 bases between.

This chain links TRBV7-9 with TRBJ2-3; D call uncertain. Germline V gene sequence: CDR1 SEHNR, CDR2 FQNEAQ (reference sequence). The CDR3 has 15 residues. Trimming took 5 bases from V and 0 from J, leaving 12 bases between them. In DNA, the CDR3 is TGTGCCAGCAGCACCCCCTTTACTAGCACAGATACGCAGTATTTT. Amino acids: CASSTPFTSTDTQYF. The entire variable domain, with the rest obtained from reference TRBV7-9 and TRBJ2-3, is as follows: DTGVSQNPRHKITKRGQNVTFRCDPISEHNRLYWYRQTLGQGPEFLTYFQNEAQLEKSRLLSDRFSAERPKGSFSTLEIQRTEQGDSAMYLCASSTPFTSTDTQYFGPGTRLTVL.

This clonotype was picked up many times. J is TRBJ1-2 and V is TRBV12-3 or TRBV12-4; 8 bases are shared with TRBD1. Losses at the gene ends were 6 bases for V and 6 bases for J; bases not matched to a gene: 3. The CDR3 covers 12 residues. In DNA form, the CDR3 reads TGTGCCAGCAGCCGGACAGGGAATGGCTACACCTTC. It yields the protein CASSRTGNGYTF.

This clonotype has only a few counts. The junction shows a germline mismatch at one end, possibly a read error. The CDR3 DNA reads TGTGCCAGCAGTTTAGAACTACGAGAGACCCAGTACTTC. It specifies CASSLELRETQYF. The J gene is TRBJ2-5, the V gene TRBV7-2; D is undetermined. This CDR3 is built from 13 residues. Germline CDR1 reads SGHTA; CDR2 reads FQGNSA.

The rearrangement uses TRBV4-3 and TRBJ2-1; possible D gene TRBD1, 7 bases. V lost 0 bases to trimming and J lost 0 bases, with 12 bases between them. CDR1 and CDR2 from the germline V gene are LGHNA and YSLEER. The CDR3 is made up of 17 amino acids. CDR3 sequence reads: CASSQEWGDSSYNEQFF. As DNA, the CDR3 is TGCGCCAGCAGCCAAGAATGGGGGGACAGCTCCTACAATGAGCAGTTCTTC.

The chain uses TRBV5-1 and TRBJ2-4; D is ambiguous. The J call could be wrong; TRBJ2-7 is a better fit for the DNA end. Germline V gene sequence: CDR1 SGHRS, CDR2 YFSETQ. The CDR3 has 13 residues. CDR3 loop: CASSNGIGYEQYF. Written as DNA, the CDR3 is TGCGCCAGCAGCAATGGGATTGGGTACGAGCAGTACTTC.

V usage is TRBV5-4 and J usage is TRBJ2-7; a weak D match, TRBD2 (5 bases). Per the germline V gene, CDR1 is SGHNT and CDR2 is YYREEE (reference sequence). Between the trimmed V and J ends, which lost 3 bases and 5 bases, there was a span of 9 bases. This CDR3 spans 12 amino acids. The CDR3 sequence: CASSWNGDEQYF. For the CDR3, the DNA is TGTGCCAGCAGCTGGAACGGGGACGAGCAGTACTTC.

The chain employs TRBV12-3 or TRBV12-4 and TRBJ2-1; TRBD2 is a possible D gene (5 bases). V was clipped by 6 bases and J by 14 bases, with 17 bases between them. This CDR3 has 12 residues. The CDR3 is CASRPNSRREFF. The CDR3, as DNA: TGTGCCAGCAGGCCCAACAGTCGGCGGGAGTTCTTC.